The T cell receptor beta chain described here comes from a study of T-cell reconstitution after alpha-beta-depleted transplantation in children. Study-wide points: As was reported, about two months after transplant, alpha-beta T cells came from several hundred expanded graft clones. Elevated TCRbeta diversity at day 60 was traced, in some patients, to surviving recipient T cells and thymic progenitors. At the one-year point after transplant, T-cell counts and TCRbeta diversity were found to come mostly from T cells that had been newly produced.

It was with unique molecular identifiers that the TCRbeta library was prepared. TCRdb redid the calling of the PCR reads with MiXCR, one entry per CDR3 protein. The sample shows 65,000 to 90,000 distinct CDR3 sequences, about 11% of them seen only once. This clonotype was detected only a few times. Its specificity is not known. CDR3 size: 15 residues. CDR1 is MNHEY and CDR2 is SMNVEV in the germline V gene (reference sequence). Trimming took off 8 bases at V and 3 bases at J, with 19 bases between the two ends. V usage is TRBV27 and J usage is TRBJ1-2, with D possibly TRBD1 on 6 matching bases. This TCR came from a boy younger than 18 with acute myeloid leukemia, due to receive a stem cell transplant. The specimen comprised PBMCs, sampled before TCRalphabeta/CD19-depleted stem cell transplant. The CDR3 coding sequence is TGTGCCAGCCGGATGCTATCGGGGGCACACTATGGCTACACCTTC. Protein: CASRMLSGAHYGYTF.